This TCR beta chain was found in a study of T cell responses to AZD1222 COVID-19 vaccine. Study details: Second-dose groups at about 4 or about 12 weeks were pooled.

Notes on the study in general: Two doses of AZD1222 preceded a rise in Spike-specific TCR breadth and depth.

Comments on this clone: Its antigen is not identified.

The ends were cut back, 0 bases at V and 7 bases at J, with 6 bases in the middle. CDR1 ENHRY and CDR2 SYGVKD come from the germline V gene. CDR3 size: 12 residues. Libraries were prepared by immunoSEQ multiplex PCR; TCRdb keeps only in-frame clonotypes and omits some of them. Among roughly 140,000 clones listed, 90% were seen once. V gene TRBV10-3 combines with J gene TRBJ1-1; D is ambiguous. This specimen consisted of peripheral blood, obtained on day 0 of AZD1222 vaccination. The sequence was obtained from an adult in good health. The CDR3, as DNA: TGTGCCATCAGTGAGTCTAGGGATGAAGCTTTCTTT. It yields the protein CAISESRDEAFF.